The 18 T cell receptor beta chains below were found in one sample sequenced in a study of T cells in Graves' hyperthyroidism and ophthalmopathy. Researchers amplified the TCR beta CDR3 regions from RNA transcripts. Initially, a first-round RT-PCR of the TCR CDR3 employed the HTBI primer set. TCRdb processed the multiplex PCR reads anew with MiXCR; each CDR3 protein has one entry. The repertoire holds 450,000 to 700,000 distinct CDR3 sequences, with just over 45% as singletons. The sequenced material came from peripheral blood or thyroid tissue (not recorded which). Source of these receptors: an adult woman with Graves' disease, either hyperthyroidism or ophthalmopathy (not recorded which).

This clonotype was detected many times. The gene calls are TRBV6-1 and TRBJ1-2; D call uncertain. V shed 8 bases and J shed 8 bases, with 6 bases lying between them. CDR1 and CDR2 from the germline V gene are MNHNS and SASEGT. This CDR3 contains 9 residues. Here the CDR3 reads CASGGGYTF. The CDR3, as DNA: TGTGCCAGCGGTGGGGGCTACACCTTC.

The V call is TRBV20-1, the J call TRBJ2-5; a possible D gene is TRBD1 (6 bases). The CDR3 has 15 amino acids. Germline V gene sequence: CDR1 DFQATT, CDR2 SNEGSKA (reference sequence). V lost 6 bases and J 1 base, leaving 18 bases between the germline ends. The CDR3 region has the DNA TGCAGTGCCTCCCCGACAGGAAGTGTCCAAGAGACCCAGTACTTC. Amino acids: CSASPTGSVQETQYF.

The CDR3 here is CASSIYFTDSNQPQHF. The CDR3 DNA is TGTGCCAGCAGCATCTATTTTACAGATAGCAATCAGCCCCAGCATTTT. V usage is TRBV21-1 and J usage is TRBJ1-5. TRBV21-1 is labeled a pseudogene. The CDR3 runs to 16 residues.

Ten or more counts support this clonotype. CDR3 sequence reads: CASSQARGQGNTEAFF. In DNA, the CDR3 is TGCGCCAGCAGCCAAGCTAGGGGACAGGGTAACACTGAAGCTTTCTTT. The chain links TRBV4-1 to TRBJ1-1; 9 bases agree with TRBD1. Germline-derived CDR1 and CDR2 are MGHRA and YSYEKL. V was clipped by 1 base and J by 2 bases; unmatched bases: 5. The CDR3 is made up of 16 amino acids.

This clonotype was counted only a few times. This chain joins TRBV12-3 or TRBV12-4 and TRBJ1-2, with D unclear. V was clipped by 1 base and J by 5 bases, with 14 bases between them. The CDR3 runs 15 residues. CDR3: CASSLGQARRYGYTF. As DNA, the CDR3 is TGTGCCAGCAGTTTAGGGCAGGCCCGGAGATATGGCTACACCTTC.

The chain employs TRBV4-1 and TRBJ2-7; the D gene could be TRBD1 or TRBD2 (5 bases each). Trimming took 4 bases from V and 3 from J, leaving 16 bases between them. The CDR3 contains 15 residues. CDR1 and CDR2 (germline): MGHRA, YSYEKL. The CDR3 protein is CASSPKGSANYEQYF. CDR3 nucleotide sequence: TGCGCCAGCAGCCCCAAGGGGAGCGCCAACTACGAGCAGTACTTC.

This clonotype was counted ten times or more. The chain joins TRBV4-1 to TRBJ1-5; D ambiguous. This CDR3 is built from 15 residues. Per the germline V gene, CDR1 is MGHRA and CDR2 is YSYEKL. V lost 0 bases and J lost 6, with 12 bases in between. Here the CDR3 DNA reads TGCGCCAGCAGCCAAGATCGGCCCACCACTCAGCCCCAGCATTTT. Protein: CASSQDRPTTQPQHF.

This chain connects TRBV12-3 or TRBV12-4 to TRBJ1-5; D gene ambiguous. This CDR3 spans 14 amino acids. Trimming took 1 base from V and 4 from J, leaving 8 bases between them. CDR3 residues: CASSLGPGNQPQHF. The CDR3 coding sequence is TGTGCCAGCAGTTTAGGTCCGGGGAATCAGCCCCAGCATTTT.

This clonotype was counted many times. The chain employs TRBV20-1 and TRBJ2-7; D is uncertain. Germline CDR1 and CDR2: DFQATT and SNEGSKA (reference sequence). V lost 6 bases to trimming and J lost 9 bases, with 21 bases between them. The CDR3 is made up of 13 amino acids. CDR3 sequence (DNA): TGCAGTGCCGGCCTAGGGCCCAGGTTTGGGCAGTACTTC. Protein product: CSAGLGPRFGQYF.

This clonotype was seen ten or more times. The gene calls are TRBV28 and TRBJ2-5, with D perhaps TRBD1 (6 bases). Germline loops: CDR1 MDHEN, CDR2 SYDVKM. The V end lost 5 bases, the J end lost 4 bases, and 14 bases lay between the germline ends. CDR3 size: 14 residues. Here the CDR3 reads CASSAQRGSETQYF. The CDR3 coding sequence is TGTGCCAGCAGTGCCCAAAGGGGGTCAGAGACCCAGTACTTC.

This clonotype was seen many times. This chain joins TRBV7-9 and TRBJ2-2; 7 nucleotides agree with TRBD2. The CDR3 extends over 16 amino acids. Germline loops: CDR1 SEHNR, CDR2 FQNEAQ (reference sequence). Germline trimming cut 5 bases from V and 4 bases from J; bases unmatched to any gene: 10. The CDR3 DNA reads as TGTGCCAGCAGCATCGGGACTACCTTGGGCACCGGGGAGCTGTTTTTT. Translating it yields CASSIGTTLGTGELFF. The variable domain in full, with the rest retrieved from reference TRBV7-9 and TRBJ2-2, is DTGVSQNPRHKITKRGQNVTFRCDPISEHNRLYWYRQTLGQGPEFLTYFQNEAQLEKSRLLSDRFSAERPKGSFSTLEIQRTEQGDSAMYLCASSIGTTLGTGELFFGEGSRLTVL.

The chain carries TRBV4-1 and TRBJ1-2, with TRBD1 as a possible D gene (6 bases). This CDR3 comprises 16 residues. Germline-derived CDR1 and CDR2 are MGHRA and YSYEKL. Trimming pared 0 bases from V and 7 bases from J, leaving 18 bases between. The CDR3 region is CASSQDPQGRGGGYTF. CDR3 nucleotide sequence: TGCGCCAGCAGCCAAGATCCACAGGGAAGAGGTGGTGGCTACACCTTC.

A word on this clonotype: Possible read error: a much larger clone is one base away. V usage is TRBV6-1 and J usage is TRBJ2-7; D is unclear. Looked up from germline, CDR1 is MNHNS and CDR2 is SASEGT. Trimming removed 7 bases at V and 5 bases at J, with 9 bases between. The CDR3 spans 11 residues. CDR3: CASTELHEQYF. The CDR3 region has the DNA TGTGCCAGCACGGAACTCCACGAGCAGTACTTC.

The chain uses TRBV29-1 and TRBJ1-5; D possibly corresponds to TRBD1 (5 bases). CDR1 is SQVTM, CDR2 ANQGSEA, per germline. The CDR3 loop spans 13 amino acids. The V gene lost 8 bases and the J gene lost 3 bases, with 14 bases spanning the gap. The CDR3 sequence: CSMRDAYNQPQHF. DNA of the CDR3: TGCAGCATGAGGGACGCATACAATCAGCCCCAGCATTTT.

V usage is TRBV20-1 and J usage is TRBJ1-6, with D possibly TRBD1 on 6 matching bases. This CDR3 is 12 amino acids long. Germline values: CDR1 DFQATT, CDR2 SNEGSKA (reference sequence). V dropped 1 base and J dropped 13 bases, with 11 bases sitting between them. The CDR3 sequence: CSARVGGDPLHF. The CDR3 coding sequence is TGCAGTGCTAGAGTAGGGGGGGATCCCCTCCACTTT.

This clonotype was recorded only once. CDR3: CAIMDSQRNSGNTIYF. In DNA, the CDR3 is TGTGCCATCATGGACAGTCAAAGAAACTCTGGAAACACCATATATTTT. The chain recombines TRBV10-3 with TRBJ1-3; D possibly corresponds to TRBD1 (6 bases). The germline V gene encodes CDR1 ENHRY and CDR2 SYGVKD. The V end lost 7 bases, the J end lost 0 bases, and 16 bases lay between the germline ends. This CDR3 has 16 residues.

V is TRBV10-3 and J is TRBJ1-2; unclear D gene. In germline, CDR1 is ENHRY, CDR2 SYGVKD. The length of the CDR3 is 11 residues. V was pared by 8 bases and J by 2 bases, with 6 bases between. DNA for the CDR3: TGTGCCATCGCGGGGAACTATGGCTACACCTTC. This codes for CAIAGNYGYTF.

This clonotype came up many times. CDR3 sequence: CASSQVGGPTEAFF. Here the CDR3 DNA reads TGTGCCAGCAGCCAGGTGGGGGGCCCCACTGAAGCTTTCTTT. The chain combines TRBV28 with TRBJ1-1; tentatively, D is TRBD1 (6 bases). Trimming took off 6 bases at V and 4 bases at J, with 15 bases between the two ends. Per germline, CDR1 MDHEN and CDR2 SYDVKM. There are 14 residues in the CDR3.